This is a list of T cell receptor beta chains from one sample in a study of blood T cell repertoires in COVID-19. Sequencing used immunoSEQ multiplex PCR; TCRdb keeps in-frame clones, though not all of them. The data contain a few hundred thousand clones, 70% to 90% of them seen just once; the ten biggest clones take up approximately 0.8%. Sequenced sample: peripheral blood. The source is a woman between 25 and 40 years old with acute or convalescent COVID-19. The CDR3 runs from the conserved cysteine through the conserved F or W. Fields, in order: clone size, J gene, D gene, V gene, CDR3 protein, CDR3 DNA. The D gene is left open where the match is weak. The size of a clone is reported for some rows only, either as once, few or many, or as a class for expanded clones.

>.|TRBJ2-7|TRBD1|TRBV28
CASTSGQGYEQYF
TGTGCCAGCACCTCGGGACAGGGATACGAGCAGTACTTC
>.|TRBJ2-2|TRBD2|TRBV6-5
CASRRSGKDTGELFF
TGTGCCAGCAGACGTAGCGGGAAGGACACCGGGGAGCTGTTTTTT
>.|TRBJ2-7|TRBD2|TRBV5-5
CASSLFERELYEQYF
TGTGCCAGCAGCTTGTTCGAGCGGGAACTCTACGAGCAGTACTTC
>.|TRBJ2-3|.|TRBV5-1
CASSRTESARSGHTQYF
TGCGCCAGCAGCCGAACCGAGTCCGCCCGAAGCGGCCATACGCAGTATTTT
>.|TRBJ2-3|.|TRBV5-1
CASSLAGSTDTQYF
TGCGCCAGCAGCTTGGCGGGGAGCACAGATACGCAGTATTTT
>.|TRBJ2-7|TRBD2|TRBV27
CASSATSGRYEQYF
TGTGCCAGCAGCGCGACTAGCGGGAGATACGAGCAGTACTTC
>once|TRBJ2-3|.|TRBV10-1
CASSLAGGTDTQYF
TGCGCCAGCAGCTTAGCAGGGGGGACAGATACGCAGTATTTT
>.|TRBJ2-5|.|TRBV6-2/TRBV6-3
CASSYGGGTQYF
TGTGCCAGCAGTTACGGGGGAGGGACCCAGTACTTC
>.|TRBJ2-1|.|TRBV5-8
CASSKSGRLNEQFF
TGTGCCAGCAGCAAAAGCGGGCGCCTCAATGAGCAGTTCTTC
>.|TRBJ2-2|TRBD2|TRBV5-4
CASSSKREAETGELFF
TGTGCCAGCAGCTCTAAGCGGGAGGCCGAAACCGGGGAGCTGTTTTTT
>.|TRBJ2-7|TRBD2|TRBV30
CAWSKRGSYEQYF
TGTGCCTGGAGTAAGCGGGGATCTTACGAGCAGTACTTC
>few|TRBJ2-7|.|TRBV4-1
CASSQTLTDEQYF
TGCGCCAGCAGCCAAACTCTCACAGACGAGCAGTACTTC
>.|TRBJ2-3|.|TRBV9
CASSTGYTQYF
TGTGCCAGCAGCACTGGTTATACGCAGTATTTT
>.|TRBJ1-2|.|TRBV29-1
CSVESGSYGYTF
TGCAGCGTTGAATCGGGATCCTATGGCTACACCTTC
>.|TRBJ2-7|TRBD2|TRBV19
CASTRGKDQTSGTYEQYF
TGTGCCAGTACCCGGGGAAAGGATCAGACTAGCGGGACCTACGAGCAGTACTTC
>.|TRBJ2-7|TRBD2|TRBV7-2
CAREASGSHEQYF
TGTGCCAGAGAGGCTAGCGGGAGTCACGAGCAGTACTTC
>.|TRBJ2-3|TRBD2|TRBV10-1
CASSVAGRLDTQYF
TGCGCCAGCAGTGTAGCGGGAAGGCTCGATACGCAGTATTTT
>.|TRBJ1-6|.|TRBV30
CAWSVGDTLSSYNSPLHF
TGTGCCTGGAGTGTAGGGGACACCTTAAGCTCCTATAATTCACCCCTCCACTTT
>.|TRBJ1-3|TRBD1|TRBV7-2
CASSPGQGLSSGNTIYF
TGTGCCAGCAGCCCCGGACAGGGCCTCAGCTCTGGAAACACCATATATTTT
>.|TRBJ2-2|.|TRBV10-3
CAISEFVPANTGELFF
TGTGCCATCAGTGAGTTTGTCCCCGCGAACACCGGGGAGCTGTTTTTT
>.|TRBJ2-1|.|TRBV30
CAWSGQAYNEQFF
TGTGCCTGGAGTGGACAAGCCTACAATGAGCAGTTCTTC
>.|TRBJ1-1|.|TRBV30
CACQTRTEAFF
TGTGCCTGTCAGACACGGACTGAAGCTTTCTTT
>.|TRBJ2-1|.|TRBV6-5
CASRLLNSGKQFF
TGTGCCAGCCGACTGCTAAACTCCGGGAAGCAGTTCTTC
>.|TRBJ2-1|TRBD2|TRBV7-2
CASSFDSGSSYNEQFF
TGTGCCAGCAGCTTTGATAGCGGGAGTTCCTACAATGAGCAGTTCTTC
>.|TRBJ1-1|TRBD1|TRBV6-2/TRBV6-3
CASSLSDRGRTEAFF
TGTGCCAGCAGTCTTTCGGACAGGGGAAGAACTGAAGCTTTCTTT
>.|TRBJ1-6|TRBD1|TRBV9
CASSPQAGQGGNSPLHF
TGTGCCAGCAGCCCTCAAGCGGGACAGGGGGGCAATTCACCCCTCCACTTT
>.|TRBJ2-7|.|TRBV5-1
CASSLGLRPNSYEQYF
TGCGCCAGCAGCTTGGGATTGCGGCCGAACTCCTACGAGCAGTACTTC
>.|TRBJ2-6|TRBD2|TRBV15
CATSKRGSGANVLTF
TGTGCCACCAGCAAGCGGGGCTCTGGGGCCAACGTCCTGACTTTC
>.|TRBJ2-2|TRBD1|TRBV6-5
CASSYSGQGAWELFF
TGTGCCAGCAGTTACTCTGGACAGGGGGCTTGGGAGCTGTTTTTT
>.|TRBJ2-1|.|TRBV10-1
CASSELYNEQFF
TGCGCCAGCAGTGAATTATACAATGAGCAGTTCTTC
>.|TRBJ2-7|.|TRBV2
CASSEALTDVIYEQYF
TGTGCCAGCAGTGAAGCGCTAACAGATGTAATCTACGAGCAGTACTTC
>.|TRBJ1-5|.|TRBV15
CATSIQGIRPQHF
TGTGCCACCAGCATACAGGGTATAAGGCCCCAGCATTTT
>.|TRBJ2-7|.|TRBV6-5
CASRAGIYEQYF
TGTGCCAGCAGGGCAGGGATCTACGAGCAGTACTTC
>.|TRBJ2-1|TRBD2|TRBV27
CASSHGGRGAGNEQFF
TGTGCCAGCAGTCACGGCGGGAGGGGAGCGGGCAATGAGCAGTTCTTC
>few|TRBJ1-5|TRBD1|TRBV6-2/TRBV6-3
CASSYFGQGYPLSNQPQHF
TGTGCCAGCAGTTACTTTGGACAGGGCTACCCTCTAAGCAATCAGCCCCAGCATTTT
>.|TRBJ1-2|TRBD1|TRBV30
CAWMNKGASYGYTF
TGTGCCTGGATGAATAAGGGGGCGAGCTATGGCTACACCTTC
>.|TRBJ1-1|.|TRBV4-3
CASSQESRGTTEAFF
TGCGCCAGCAGCCAAGAATCTCGGGGGACTACTGAAGCTTTCTTT
>.|TRBJ2-1|.|TRBV27
CASSPRVNNEQFF
TGTGCCAGCAGTCCCCGGGTCAACAATGAGCAGTTCTTC
>few|TRBJ2-1|TRBD2|TRBV4-1
CASSQRTSSYNEQFF
TGCGCCAGCAGCCAACGGACTAGCTCCTACAATGAGCAGTTCTTC
>.|TRBJ2-1|TRBD2|TRBV5-4
CASSLTPGLAFYEQFF
TGTGCCAGCAGCTTGACACCGGGACTAGCGTTTTATGAGCAGTTCTTC
>few|TRBJ2-7|.|TRBV7-9
CASSLDATTYEQYF
TGTGCCAGCAGCTTAGATGCGACAACCTACGAGCAGTACTTC
>.|TRBJ2-1|TRBD2|TRBV7-9
CASSQSGSSYNEQFF
TGTGCCAGCAGCCAGAGCGGGAGCTCCTACAATGAGCAGTTCTTC
>once|TRBJ2-7|TRBD2|TRBV9
CASSTQPPLAGVGGEQYF
TGTGCCAGCAGCACCCAACCCCCACTAGCGGGAGTGGGGGGTGAGCAGTACTTC
>few|TRBJ1-1|.|TRBV11-3
CASSFTGSTEAFF
TGTGCCAGCAGTTTTACAGGGAGCACTGAAGCTTTCTTT
>once|TRBJ2-1|TRBD1|TRBV5-6
CASSDRRGLSYNEQFF
TGTGCCAGCAGCGATCGCAGGGGGCTATCCTACAATGAGCAGTTCTTC